The rows below give T cell receptor beta chains drawn from one sample of a study of blood T cell repertoires in COVID-19. The protocol was immunoSEQ multiplex PCR, while the TCRdb copy is restricted to in-frame clones and leaves out a portion. The sample contains 55,000 to 70,000 clones, more than 75% of which appear only once. Material for sequencing was peripheral blood. These receptors all come from a woman aged 18-30 years with acute or convalescent COVID-19. The conserved cysteine and the conserved F or W are not part of the CDR3 here. Each record gives: CDR3 protein, J gene, V gene.

CDR3 protein: ASSIEISGANVLT
J gene: TRBJ2-6
V gene: TRBV19

CDR3 protein: ASSDFPGGEQY
J gene: TRBJ2-7
V gene: TRBV6-4

CDR3 protein: ASSLESAGATDTQY
J gene: TRBJ2-3
V gene: TRBV5-1

CDR3 protein: ASSLGGTRAAEQY
J gene: TRBJ2-7
V gene: TRBV7-6

CDR3 protein: ASSNPGLAGHNEQF
J gene: TRBJ2-1
V gene: TRBV19

CDR3 protein: ASEAGTGKGEQY
J gene: TRBJ2-7
V gene: TRBV5-1

CDR3 protein: ASSFNRDRDGYT
J gene: TRBJ1-2
V gene: TRBV5-1

CDR3 protein: ASSLSAREDNEQF
J gene: TRBJ2-1
V gene: TRBV11-2

CDR3 protein: ASSDPAVGEKLF
J gene: TRBJ1-4
V gene: TRBV25-1

CDR3 protein: SASEGLAGDYEQY
J gene: TRBJ2-7
V gene: TRBV20-1

CDR3 protein: ASNRTGYYNEQF
J gene: TRBJ2-1
V gene: TRBV23-1

CDR3 protein: AWSLGLAGDQETQY
J gene: TRBJ2-5
V gene: TRBV30

CDR3 protein: ASSTLPGQGIYEQY
J gene: TRBJ2-7
V gene: TRBV5-1

CDR3 protein: ASSLAGGSVVQF
J gene: TRBJ2-1
V gene: TRBV27

CDR3 protein: ASSEGVDLNSPLH
J gene: TRBJ1-6
V gene: TRBV6-1

CDR3 protein: ASSIRDNEQF
J gene: TRBJ2-1
V gene: TRBV11-3

CDR3 protein: ASSRGLAPDTQY
J gene: TRBJ2-3
V gene: TRBV5-1

CDR3 protein: ASSLWGQGVGNEQF
J gene: TRBJ2-1
V gene: TRBV7-9

CDR3 protein: ASSLGRDTGTYEQY
J gene: TRBJ2-7
V gene: TRBV5-1

CDR3 protein: ASSSLPGQVPI
J gene: TRBJ2-1
V gene: TRBV28

CDR3 protein: ASSPGTSRGNAYNEQF
J gene: TRBJ2-1
V gene: TRBV27

CDR3 protein: ASSLAQGGSNTIY
J gene: TRBJ1-3
V gene: TRBV7-6